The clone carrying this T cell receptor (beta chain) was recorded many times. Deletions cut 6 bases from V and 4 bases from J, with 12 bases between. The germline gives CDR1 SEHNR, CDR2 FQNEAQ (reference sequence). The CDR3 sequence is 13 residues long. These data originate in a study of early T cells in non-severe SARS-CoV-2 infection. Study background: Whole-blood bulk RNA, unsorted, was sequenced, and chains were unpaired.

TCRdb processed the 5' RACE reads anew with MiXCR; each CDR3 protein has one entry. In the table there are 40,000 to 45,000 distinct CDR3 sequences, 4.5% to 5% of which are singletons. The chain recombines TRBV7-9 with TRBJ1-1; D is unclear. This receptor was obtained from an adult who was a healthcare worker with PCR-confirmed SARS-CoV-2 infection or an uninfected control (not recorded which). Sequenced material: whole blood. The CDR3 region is CASSQLSGTEAFF. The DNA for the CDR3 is TGTGCCAGCAGTCAACTATCTGGCACTGAAGCTTTCTTT.